The 5 T cell receptor beta chains listed next were all sequenced from one sample in a study of Ad26.COV2.S vaccination and SARS-CoV-2 variants. Data came from immunoSEQ multiplex PCR; TCRdb stores just in-frame clones and leaves some out. Among hundreds of thousands of clones listed, 83% were seen once. Indicated treatment: 19 received Ad26.COV2.S at low or high dose, single or two shots; about five received placebo; per-sample allocation not given. Sampling occurred on day 63 after the first vaccine or placebo injection. Here the sequenced sample was peripheral blood, taken in a trial of Ad26.COV2.S vaccine versus placebo. The source of these receptors is a person between 18 and 60 years old who received the Ad26.COV2.S COVID-19 vaccine or a placebo.

This clone showed up just once. V and J are TRBV29-1 and TRBJ2-7, with 8 bases that match TRBD1. The CDR3 is 13 amino acids. Germline values: CDR1 SQVTM, CDR2 ANQGSEA. V trimming: 6 bases; J trimming: 2 bases; junction bases outside the gene matches: 6. CDR3 amino acids: CSVTSGGTYEQYF. In DNA form, the CDR3 reads TGCAGCGTGACCTCAGGGGGCACCTACGAGCAGTACTTC.

The V gene is TRBV6-5, the J gene TRBJ2-3; unclear D gene. The V end was cut by 0 bases, the J end by 2 bases, with 12 bases between. CDR3 length: 16 amino acids. In germline, CDR1 is MNHEY, CDR2 SVGAGI. Here the CDR3 reads CASSYSPGVTTDTQYF. The DNA for the CDR3 is TGTGCCAGCAGTTACTCTCCCGGCGTCACCACAGATACGCAGTATTTT.

The chain recombines TRBV7-9 with TRBJ1-2, with 9 bases matching TRBD1. J was trimmed by 5 bases and V by 5 bases; bases with no gene match: 15. This CDR3 is 17 amino acids long. CDR1 is SEHNR and CDR2 is FQNEAQ in the germline V gene (reference sequence). The CDR3 coding sequence is TGTGCCAGCAGCCCGTATCGATCGGGACAGGGATTATATGGCTACACCTTC. It is translated as CASSPYRSGQGLYGYTF.

This sequence joins TRBV18 and TRBJ2-3; 10 bases line up with TRBD1. V shed 3 bases, J shed 1 base, and the junction held 4 bases outside the gene matches. Germline V lookup: CDR1 KGHSH, CDR2 LQKENI. The CDR3 is 16 amino acids. CDR3 sequence reads: CASSPGQGMRTDTQYF. The CDR3 nucleotides read TGTGCCAGCTCACCGGGACAGGGGATGCGCACAGATACGCAGTATTTT.

The chain carries TRBV7-2 and TRBJ2-5, with TRBD2 matching over 9 bases. With V trimmed by 5 bases and J by 0 bases, 7 bases remained unmatched. Germline assignment: CDR1 SGHTA and CDR2 FQGNSA. This CDR3 has 16 amino acids. The CDR3 coding sequence is TGTGCCAGCAGCCTTAGCGGGGGAGTGTACCAAGAGACCCAGTACTTC. Translating gives CASSLSGGVYQETQYF.